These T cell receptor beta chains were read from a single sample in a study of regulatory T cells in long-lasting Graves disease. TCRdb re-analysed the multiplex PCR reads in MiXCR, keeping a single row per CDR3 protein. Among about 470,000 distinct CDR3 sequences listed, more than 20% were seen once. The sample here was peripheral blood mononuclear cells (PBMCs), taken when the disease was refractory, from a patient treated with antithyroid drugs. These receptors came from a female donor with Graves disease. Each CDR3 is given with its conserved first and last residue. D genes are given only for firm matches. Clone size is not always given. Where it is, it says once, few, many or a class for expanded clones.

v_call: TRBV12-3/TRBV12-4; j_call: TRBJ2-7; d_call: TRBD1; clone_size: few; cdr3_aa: CASSDQGAVDEQYF; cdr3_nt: TGTGCCAGCAGTGACCAGGGGGCCGTCGACGAGCAGTACTTC
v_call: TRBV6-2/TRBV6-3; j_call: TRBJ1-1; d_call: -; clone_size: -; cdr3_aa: CASIKRGHQATEAFF; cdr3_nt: TGTGCCAGCATCAAACGGGGACACCAGGCGACTGAAGCTTTCTTT
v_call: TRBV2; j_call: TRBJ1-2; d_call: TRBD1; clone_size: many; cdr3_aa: CASSGTRTGWGYGYTF; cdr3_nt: TGTGCCAGCAGTGGCACCCGGACAGGGTGGGGCTATGGCTACACCTTC
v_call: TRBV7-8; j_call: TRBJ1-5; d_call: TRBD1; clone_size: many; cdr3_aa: CASSPPGTGPNQPQHF; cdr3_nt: TGTGCCAGCAGCCCTCCCGGGACAGGGCCTAATCAGCCCCAGCATTTT
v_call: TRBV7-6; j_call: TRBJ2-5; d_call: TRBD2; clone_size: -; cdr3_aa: CASSSVSGQETQYF; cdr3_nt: TGTGCCAGCAGCTCCGTTAGCGGGCAAGAGACCCAGTACTTC
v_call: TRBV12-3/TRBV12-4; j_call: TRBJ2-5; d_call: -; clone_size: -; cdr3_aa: CASSALLGGQETQYF; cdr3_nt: TGTGCCAGCAGCGCCTTACTAGGTGGCCAAGAGACCCAGTACTTC
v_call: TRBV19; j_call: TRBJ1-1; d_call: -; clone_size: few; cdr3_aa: CASRTPGGANTEAFF; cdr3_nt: TGTGCCAGTAGGACACCGGGGGGGGCGAATACTGAAGCTTTCTTT
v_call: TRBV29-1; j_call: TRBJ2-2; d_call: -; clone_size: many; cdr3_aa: CSVDHGNTGELFF; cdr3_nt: TGCAGCGTTGACCACGGAAACACCGGGGAGCTGTTTTTT
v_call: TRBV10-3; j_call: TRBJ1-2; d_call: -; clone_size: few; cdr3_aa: CAISESKGTNYGYTF; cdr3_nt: TGTGCCATCAGTGAGTCTAAGGGAACTAACTATGGCTACACCTTC
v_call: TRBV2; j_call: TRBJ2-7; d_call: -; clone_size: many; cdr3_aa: CASSGSSGLSYEQYF; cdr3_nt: TGTGCCAGCAGTGGGTCCAGCGGGTTATCCTACGAGCAGTACTTC
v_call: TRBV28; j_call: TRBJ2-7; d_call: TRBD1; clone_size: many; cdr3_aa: CASSLGRGYEQYF; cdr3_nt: TGTGCCAGCAGCTTGGGCAGGGGGTACGAGCAGTACTTC
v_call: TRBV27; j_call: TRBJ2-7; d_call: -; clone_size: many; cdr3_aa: CASSLNSRRGQYF; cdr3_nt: TGTGCCAGCAGTTTGAACAGCCGTCGGGGGCAGTACTTC
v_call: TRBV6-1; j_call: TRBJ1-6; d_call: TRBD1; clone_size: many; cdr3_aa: CASTPDRGSSPLHF; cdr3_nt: TGTGCCAGCACCCCGGACAGGGGAAGCTCACCCCTCCACTTT
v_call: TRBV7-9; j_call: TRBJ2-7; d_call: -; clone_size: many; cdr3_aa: CASSATGPAGEQYF; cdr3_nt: TGTGCCAGCAGCGCCACGGGCCCCGCGGGCGAGCAGTACTTC
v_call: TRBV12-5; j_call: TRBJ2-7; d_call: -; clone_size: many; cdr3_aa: CASGFQGIVYEQYF; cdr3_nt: TGTGCTAGTGGTTTCCAGGGTATAGTCTACGAGCAGTACTTC
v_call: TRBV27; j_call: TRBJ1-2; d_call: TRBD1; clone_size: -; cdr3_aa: CASSPEKTGGNYGYTF; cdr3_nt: TGTGCCAGCAGTCCCGAAAAGACAGGGGGCAACTATGGCTACACCTTC
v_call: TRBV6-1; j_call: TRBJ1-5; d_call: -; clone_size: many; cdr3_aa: CASSDWVGQPQHF; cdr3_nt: TGTGCCAGCAGTGATTGGGTAGGTCAGCCCCAGCATTTT
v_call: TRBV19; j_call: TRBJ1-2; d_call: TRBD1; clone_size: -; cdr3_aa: CASSISAGRGQSGYTF; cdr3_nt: TGTGCCAGTAGTATCTCTGCAGGGAGGGGGCAGAGCGGCTACACCTTC
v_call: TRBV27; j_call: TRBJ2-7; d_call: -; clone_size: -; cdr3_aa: CASSLKAGPPITYEQYF; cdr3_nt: TGTGCCAGCAGTTTAAAGGCGGGCCCACCGATTACCTACGAGCAGTACTTC
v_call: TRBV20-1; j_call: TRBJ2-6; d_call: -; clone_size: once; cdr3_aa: CSAPRGSGANVLTF; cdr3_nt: TGCAGTGCTCCACGGGGGAGCGGGGCCAACGTCCTGACTTTC
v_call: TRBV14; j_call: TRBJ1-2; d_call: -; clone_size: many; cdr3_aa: CASSPSPRYGYTF; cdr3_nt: TGTGCCAGCAGCCCATCCCCGCGGTATGGCTACACCTTC
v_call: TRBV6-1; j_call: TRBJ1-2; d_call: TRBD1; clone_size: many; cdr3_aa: CASRDGDRSSNGYTF; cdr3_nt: TGTGCCAGCAGAGATGGGGACAGGTCTTCTAATGGCTACACCTTC
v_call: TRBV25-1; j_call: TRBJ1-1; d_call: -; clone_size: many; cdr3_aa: CASNDGNTEAFF; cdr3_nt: TGTGCCAGCAACGACGGGAACACTGAAGCTTTCTTT
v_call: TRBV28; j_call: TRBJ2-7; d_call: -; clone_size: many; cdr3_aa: CASSLLSHSYEQYF; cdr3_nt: TGTGCCAGCAGTTTACTGAGCCACTCCTACGAGCAGTACTTC
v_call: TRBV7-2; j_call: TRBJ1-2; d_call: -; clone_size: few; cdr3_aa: CASSLVGRAGIYGYTF; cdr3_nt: TGTGCCAGCAGCTTAGTCGGTCGGGCAGGGATTTATGGCTACACCTTC
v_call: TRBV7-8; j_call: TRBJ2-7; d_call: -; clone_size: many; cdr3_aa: CASSLGTNEQYF; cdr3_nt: TGTGCCAGCAGCTTGGGGACGAACGAGCAGTACTTC
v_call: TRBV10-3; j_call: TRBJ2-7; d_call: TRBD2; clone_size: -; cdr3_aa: CAISPSGRAYEQYF; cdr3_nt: TGTGCCATCAGTCCTAGCGGGAGGGCCTACGAGCAGTACTTC
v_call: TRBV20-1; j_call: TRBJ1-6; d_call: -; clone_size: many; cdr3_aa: CSARRGSPLHF; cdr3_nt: TGCAGTGCTCGCAGGGGTTCACCCCTCCACTTT
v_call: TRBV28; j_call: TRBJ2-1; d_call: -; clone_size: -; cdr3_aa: CASSPLGSGYNEQFF; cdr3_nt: TGTGCCAGCAGTCCTCTGGGGAGCGGCTACAATGAGCAGTTCTTC
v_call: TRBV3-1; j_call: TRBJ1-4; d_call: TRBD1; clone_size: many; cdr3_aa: CASSLRTGRSEKLFF; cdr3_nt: TGTGCCAGCAGCCTTCGGACAGGGCGGAGTGAAAAACTGTTTTTT
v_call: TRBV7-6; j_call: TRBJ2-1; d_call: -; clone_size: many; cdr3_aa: CASSLDRSYNEQFF; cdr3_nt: TGTGCCAGCAGCTTAGACCGCTCCTACAATGAGCAGTTCTTC
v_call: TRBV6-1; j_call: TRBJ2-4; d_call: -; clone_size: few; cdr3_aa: CASRPRGVATKNIQYF; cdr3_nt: TGTGCCAGCAGACCAAGGGGGGTAGCCACCAAAAACATTCAGTACTTC
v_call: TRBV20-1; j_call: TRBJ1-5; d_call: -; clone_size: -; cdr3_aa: CSARGWGSSNQPQHF; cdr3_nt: TGCAGTGCTAGAGGCTGGGGGAGTAGCAATCAGCCCCAGCATTTT
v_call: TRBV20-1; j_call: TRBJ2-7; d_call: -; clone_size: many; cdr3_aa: CSARDLGYEQYF; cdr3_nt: TGCAGTGCTAGAGATCTGGGCTACGAGCAGTACTTC
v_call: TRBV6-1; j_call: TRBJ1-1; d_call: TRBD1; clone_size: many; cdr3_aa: CASNLQGASLTEAFF; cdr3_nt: TGTGCCAGCAACCTACAGGGGGCTAGTCTCACTGAAGCTTTCTTT
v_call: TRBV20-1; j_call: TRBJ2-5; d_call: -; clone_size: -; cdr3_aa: CSARKLEYQETQYF; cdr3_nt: TGCAGTGCTAGAAAGCTTGAGTACCAAGAGACCCAGTACTTC
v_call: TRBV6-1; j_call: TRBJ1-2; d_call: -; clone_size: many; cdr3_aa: CASSANWGYGYTF; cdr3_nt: TGTGCCAGCAGTGCCAACTGGGGGTATGGCTACACCTTC
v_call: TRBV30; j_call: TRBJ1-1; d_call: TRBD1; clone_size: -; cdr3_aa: CAWGQGYTEAFF; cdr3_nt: TGTGCCTGGGGACAGGGTTACACTGAAGCTTTCTTT
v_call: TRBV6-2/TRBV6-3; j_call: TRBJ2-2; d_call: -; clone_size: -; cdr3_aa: CASRPWTVNTGELFF; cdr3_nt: TGTGCCAGCAGGCCCTGGACAGTGAACACCGGGGAGCTGTTTTTT
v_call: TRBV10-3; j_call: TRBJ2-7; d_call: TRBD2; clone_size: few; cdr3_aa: CATGTSDSYEQYF; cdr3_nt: TGTGCCACTGGCACTAGCGACTCCTACGAGCAGTACTTC
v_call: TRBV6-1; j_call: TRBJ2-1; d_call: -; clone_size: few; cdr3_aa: CASSEALATTTQQFF; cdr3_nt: TGTGCCAGCAGTGAAGCGCTTGCGACTACCACCCAGCAGTTCTTC
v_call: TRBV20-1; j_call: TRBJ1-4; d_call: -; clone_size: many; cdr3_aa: CSARDDAKGTNEKLFF; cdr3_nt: TGCAGTGCTAGAGATGACGCCAAGGGGACTAATGAAAAACTGTTTTTT
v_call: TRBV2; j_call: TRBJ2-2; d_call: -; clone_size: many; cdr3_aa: CASSEMAGRGTGELFF; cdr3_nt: TGTGCCAGCAGTGAAATGGCGGGAAGGGGAACCGGGGAGCTGTTTTTT
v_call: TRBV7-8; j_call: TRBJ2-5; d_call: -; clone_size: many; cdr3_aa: CASSSSWGETQYF; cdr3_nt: TGTGCCAGCAGCTCCTCATGGGGAGAGACCCAGTACTTC
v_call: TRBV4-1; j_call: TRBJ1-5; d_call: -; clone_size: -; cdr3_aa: CASSQGPRGQPQHF; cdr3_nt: TGCGCCAGCAGCCAAGGGCCCCGGGGTCAGCCCCAGCATTTT
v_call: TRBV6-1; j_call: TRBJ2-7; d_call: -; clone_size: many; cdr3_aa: CASMGTPTYEQYF; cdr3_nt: TGTGCCTCAATGGGGACACCCACCTACGAGCAGTACTTC
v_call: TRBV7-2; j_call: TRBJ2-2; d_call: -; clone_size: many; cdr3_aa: CASSLVFANTGELFF; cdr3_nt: TGTGCCAGCAGCTTAGTATTCGCGAACACCGGGGAGCTGTTTTTT
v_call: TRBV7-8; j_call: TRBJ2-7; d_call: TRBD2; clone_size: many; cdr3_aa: CASSLDGTRSYEQYF; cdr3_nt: TGTGCCAGCAGCTTAGACGGGACTAGGTCCTACGAGCAGTACTTC
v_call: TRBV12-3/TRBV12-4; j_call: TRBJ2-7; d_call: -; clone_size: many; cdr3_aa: CASSLGGGGLYEQYF; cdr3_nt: TGTGCCAGCAGTTTAGGGGGAGGGGGGCTCTACGAGCAGTACTTC
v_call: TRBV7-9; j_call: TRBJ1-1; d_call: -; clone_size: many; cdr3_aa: CASSLGGVNTEAFF; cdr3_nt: TGTGCCAGCAGCTTAGGAGGGGTAAACACTGAAGCTTTCTTT
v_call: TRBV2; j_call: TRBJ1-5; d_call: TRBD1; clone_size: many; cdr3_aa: CASSKTGSNQPQHF; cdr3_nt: TGTGCCAGCAGTAAGACAGGGAGCAATCAGCCCCAGCATTTT
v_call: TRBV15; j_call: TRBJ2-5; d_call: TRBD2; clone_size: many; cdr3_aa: CATSRDEGGSAQETQYF; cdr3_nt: TGTGCCACCAGCAGAGATGAAGGCGGGAGCGCCCAAGAGACCCAGTACTTC
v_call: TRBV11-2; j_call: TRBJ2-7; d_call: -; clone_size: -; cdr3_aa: CASSLDPTTTYEQYF; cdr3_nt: TGTGCCAGCAGCTTAGATCCTACTACGACCTACGAGCAGTACTTC
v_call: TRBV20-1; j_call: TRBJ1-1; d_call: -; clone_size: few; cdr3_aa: CSARADTESTEAFF; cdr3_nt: TGCAGTGCTAGAGCTGACACCGAGAGCACTGAAGCTTTCTTT
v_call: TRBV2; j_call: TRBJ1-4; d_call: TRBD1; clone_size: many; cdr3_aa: CASVRGTGVEKLFF; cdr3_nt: TGTGCCAGCGTTCGCGGGACAGGGGTCGAAAAACTGTTTTTT
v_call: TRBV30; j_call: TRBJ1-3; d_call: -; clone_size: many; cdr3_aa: CAWSAWTAGNTIYF; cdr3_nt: TGTGCCTGGAGTGCCTGGACAGCCGGAAACACCATATATTTT